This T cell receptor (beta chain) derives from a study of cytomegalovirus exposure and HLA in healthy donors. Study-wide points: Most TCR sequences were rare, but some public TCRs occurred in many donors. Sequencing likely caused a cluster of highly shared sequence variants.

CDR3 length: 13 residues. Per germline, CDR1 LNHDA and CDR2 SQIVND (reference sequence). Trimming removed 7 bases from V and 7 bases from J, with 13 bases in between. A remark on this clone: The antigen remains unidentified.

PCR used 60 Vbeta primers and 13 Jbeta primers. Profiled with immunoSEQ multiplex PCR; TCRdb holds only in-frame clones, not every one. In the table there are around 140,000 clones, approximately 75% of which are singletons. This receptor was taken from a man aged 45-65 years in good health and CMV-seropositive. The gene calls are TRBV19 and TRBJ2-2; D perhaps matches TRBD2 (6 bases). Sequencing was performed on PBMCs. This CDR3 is CASKTQAGGELFF. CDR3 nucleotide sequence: TGTGCCAGTAAGACACAAGCGGGCGGGGAGCTGTTTTTT.